This T cell receptor beta chain was identified during a study of cytomegalovirus exposure and HLA in healthy donors. In the study overall: In a later analysis, it was reported that the roughly 120 validation repertoires had been produced on the same platform as the 600 to 850 repertoires belonging to the first cohort. Study outcomes and limitations: Subsequent analysis revealed that first-cohort TCR clusters tended to co-occur in the approximately 120 validation repertoires. Cytomegalovirus status, reportedly, was diagnosed with high specificity and sensitivity by the classifier.

Of note for this clone: Its antigen is as yet unknown.

The roughly 120-subject validation cohort, separate from the roughly 700-subject first cohort, included the donors. Method: immunoSEQ multiplex PCR; TCRdb's copy keeps in-frame clones and lacks some. The sample holds about 130,000 clones; roughly 90% are singletons and the top ten take about 1.5%. Sequencing was carried out using PBMCs. This TCR was sampled from a man younger than 40 in good health and CMV-seronegative.

The CDR3 sequence is CASKGGTDTQYF. The CDR3 DNA follows: TGTGCCAGCAAAGGAGGCACAGATACGCAGTATTTT. This chain links TRBV7-9 with TRBJ2-3; no clear D. Germline CDR1 reads SEHNR; CDR2 reads FQNEAQ (reference sequence). The CDR3 runs to 12 residues. V lost 7 bases and J 1 base, leaving 6 bases between the germline ends.